This T cell receptor beta chain is drawn from a study of blood T cell repertoires in COVID-19. Study-wide background: The United States, Italy and Spain were the sources of the acute and convalescent COVID-19 samples. Sources were T cells, B-cell-depleted T cells, or PBMCs; the material itself was cDNA or gDNA.

The CDR3 contains 13 residues. V was trimmed by 6 bases and J by 2 bases, leaving 10 bases between them. Germline V gene lookup returns CDR1 MGHRA and CDR2 YSYEKL. The count of this clone is one. Authors' analysis steps: Quantification of nucleated cells was approximated via reference gene primer amplification. Clones were read by immunoSEQ multiplex PCR, and TCRdb kept only the in-frame ones, dropping some. The DNA gave D and trimming, while V, J and clone size come from that table. Of hundreds of thousands of clones in the sample, around 84% were seen once. Sample: peripheral blood. This chain joins TRBV4-1 and TRBJ1-1; no clear D. The receptor comes from a man at least 80 years old with acute or convalescent COVID-19. The CDR3 nucleotides read TGCGCCAGCAGATTGACACGTAACACTGAAGCTTTCTTT. This codes for CASRLTRNTEAFF.